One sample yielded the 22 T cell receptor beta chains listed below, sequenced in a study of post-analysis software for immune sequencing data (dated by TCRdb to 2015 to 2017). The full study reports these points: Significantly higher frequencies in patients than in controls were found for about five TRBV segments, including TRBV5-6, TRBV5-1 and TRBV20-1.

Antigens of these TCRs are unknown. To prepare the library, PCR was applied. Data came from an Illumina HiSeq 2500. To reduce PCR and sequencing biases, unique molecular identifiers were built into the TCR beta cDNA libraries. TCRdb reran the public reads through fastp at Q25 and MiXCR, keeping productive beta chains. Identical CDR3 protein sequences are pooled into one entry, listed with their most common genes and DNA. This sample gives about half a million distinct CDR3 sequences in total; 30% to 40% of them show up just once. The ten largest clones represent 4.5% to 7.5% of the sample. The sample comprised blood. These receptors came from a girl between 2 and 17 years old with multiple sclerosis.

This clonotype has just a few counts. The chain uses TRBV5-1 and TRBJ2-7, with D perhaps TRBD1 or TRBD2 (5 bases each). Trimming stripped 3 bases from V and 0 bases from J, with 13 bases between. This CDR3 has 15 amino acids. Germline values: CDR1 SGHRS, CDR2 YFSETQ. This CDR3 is CASSYTGGRSYEQYF. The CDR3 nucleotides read TGCGCCAGCAGCTATACAGGCGGGCGCTCCTACGAGCAGTACTTC.

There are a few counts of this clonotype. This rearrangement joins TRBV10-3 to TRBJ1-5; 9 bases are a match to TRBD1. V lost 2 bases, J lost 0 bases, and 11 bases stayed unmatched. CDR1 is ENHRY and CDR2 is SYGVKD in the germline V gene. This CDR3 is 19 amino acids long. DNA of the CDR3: TGTGCCATCAGTGAGGTGGGGGGGGACAGGGACAGTAGCAATCAGCCCCAGCATTTT. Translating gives CAISEVGGDRDSSNQPQHF.

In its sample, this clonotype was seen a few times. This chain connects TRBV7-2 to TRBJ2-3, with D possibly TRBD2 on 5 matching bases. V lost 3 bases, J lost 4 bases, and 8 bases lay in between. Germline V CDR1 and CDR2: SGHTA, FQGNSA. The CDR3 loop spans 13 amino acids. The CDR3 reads CASSFGLADTQYF. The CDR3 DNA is TGTGCCAGCAGCTTTGGACTGGCAGATACGCAGTATTTT.

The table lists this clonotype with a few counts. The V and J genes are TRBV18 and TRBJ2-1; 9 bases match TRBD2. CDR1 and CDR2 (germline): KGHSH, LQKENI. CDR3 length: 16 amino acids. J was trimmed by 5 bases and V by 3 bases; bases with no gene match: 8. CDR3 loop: CASSPSWSGGNNEQFF. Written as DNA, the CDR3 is TGTGCCAGCTCACCTTCGTGGAGCGGGGGGAACAATGAGCAGTTCTTC.

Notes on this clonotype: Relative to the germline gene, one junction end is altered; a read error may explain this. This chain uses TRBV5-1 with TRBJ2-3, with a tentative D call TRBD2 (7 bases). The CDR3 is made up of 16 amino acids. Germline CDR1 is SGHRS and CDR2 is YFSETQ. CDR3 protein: CASSLGRGAYTDTQYF. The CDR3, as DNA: TGCGCCAGCAGTTTGGGACGGGGGGCATACACAGATACGCAGTATTTT.

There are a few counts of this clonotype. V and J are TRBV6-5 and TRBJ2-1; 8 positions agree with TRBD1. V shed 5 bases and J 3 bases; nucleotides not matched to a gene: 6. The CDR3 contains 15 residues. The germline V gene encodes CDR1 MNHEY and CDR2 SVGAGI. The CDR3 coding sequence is TGTGCCAGCAGTCAACAGGGGGGCAACTACAATGAGCAGTTCTTC. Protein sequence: CASSQQGGNYNEQFF.

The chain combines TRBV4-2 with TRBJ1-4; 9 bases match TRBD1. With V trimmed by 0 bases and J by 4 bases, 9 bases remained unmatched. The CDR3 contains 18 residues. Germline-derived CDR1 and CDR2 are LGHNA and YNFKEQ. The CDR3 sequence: CASSQDKEGTGLNEKLFF. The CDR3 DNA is TGTGCCAGCAGCCAAGATAAAGAGGGGACAGGGCTTAATGAAAAACTGTTTTTT.

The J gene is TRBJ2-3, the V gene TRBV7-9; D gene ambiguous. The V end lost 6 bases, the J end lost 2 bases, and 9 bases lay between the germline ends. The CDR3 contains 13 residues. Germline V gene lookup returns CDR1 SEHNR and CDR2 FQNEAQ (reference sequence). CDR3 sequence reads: CASRSKPTDTQYF. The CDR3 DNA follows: TGTGCCAGCAGGTCCAAACCCACAGATACGCAGTATTTT.

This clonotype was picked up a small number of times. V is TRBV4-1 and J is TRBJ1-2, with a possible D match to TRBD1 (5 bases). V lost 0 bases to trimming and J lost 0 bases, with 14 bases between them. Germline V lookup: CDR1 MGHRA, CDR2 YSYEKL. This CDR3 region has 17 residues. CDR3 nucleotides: TGCGCCAGCAGCCAAGACCAAGGGGCCAACCCTAACTATGGCTACACCTTC. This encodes CASSQDQGANPNYGYTF.

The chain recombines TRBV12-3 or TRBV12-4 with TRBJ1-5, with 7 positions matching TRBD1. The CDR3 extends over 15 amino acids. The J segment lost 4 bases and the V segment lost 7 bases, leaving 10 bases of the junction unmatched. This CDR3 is CASTNGGGLNQPQHF. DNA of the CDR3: TGTGCCAGCACCAACGGAGGGGGCCTAAATCAGCCCCAGCATTTT.

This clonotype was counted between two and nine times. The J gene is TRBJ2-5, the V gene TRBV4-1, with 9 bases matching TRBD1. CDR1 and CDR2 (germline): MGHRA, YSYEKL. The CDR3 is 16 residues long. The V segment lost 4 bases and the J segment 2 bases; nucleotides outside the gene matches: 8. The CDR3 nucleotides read TGCGCCAGCAGCCTCTCCGGGACAGGGCATCAAGAGACCCAGTACTTC. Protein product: CASSLSGTGHQETQYF.

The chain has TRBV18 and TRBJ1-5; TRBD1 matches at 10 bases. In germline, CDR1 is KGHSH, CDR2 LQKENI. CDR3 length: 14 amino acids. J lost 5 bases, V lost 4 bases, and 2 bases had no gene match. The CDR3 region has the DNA TGTGCCAGCTCACGCGGACAGGGGGATCAGCCCCAGCATTTT. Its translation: CASSRGQGDQPQHF.

Here the CDR3 reads CASSPGTWAAGYTF. The DNA for the CDR3 is TGTGCCAGCAGCCCCGGGACCTGGGCGGCCGGCTACACCTTC. The chain carries TRBV12-3 or TRBV12-4 and TRBJ1-2; D may be TRBD1 (5 bases). The CDR3 runs 14 residues. Trimming removed 6 bases from V and 8 bases from J, with 19 bases in between.

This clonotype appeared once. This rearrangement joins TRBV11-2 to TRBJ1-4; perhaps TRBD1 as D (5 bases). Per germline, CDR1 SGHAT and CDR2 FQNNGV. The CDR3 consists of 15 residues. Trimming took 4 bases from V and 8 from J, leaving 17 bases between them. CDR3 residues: CASSSARGRDEKLFF. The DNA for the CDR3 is TGTGCCAGCAGCTCCGCCCGGGGCAGGGACGAAAAACTGTTTTTT.

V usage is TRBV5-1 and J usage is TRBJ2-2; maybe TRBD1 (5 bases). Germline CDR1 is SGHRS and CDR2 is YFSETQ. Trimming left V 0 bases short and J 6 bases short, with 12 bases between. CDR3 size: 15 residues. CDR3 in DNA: TGCGCCAGCAGCTTGGGGGTGCAGGGATCCGGGGAGCTGTTTTTT. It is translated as CASSLGVQGSGELFF. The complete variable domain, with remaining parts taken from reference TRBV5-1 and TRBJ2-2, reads KAGVTQTPRYLIKTRGQQVTLSCSPISGHRSVSWYQQTPGQGLQFLFEYFSETQRNKGNFPGRFSGRQFSNSRSEMNVSTLELGDSALYLCASSLGVQGSGELFFGEGSRLTVL.

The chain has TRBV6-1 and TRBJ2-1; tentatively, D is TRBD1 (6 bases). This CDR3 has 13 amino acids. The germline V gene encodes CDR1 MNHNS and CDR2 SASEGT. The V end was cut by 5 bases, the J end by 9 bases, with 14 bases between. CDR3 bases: TGTGCCAGCAGTTGGGGGCTTAACAGTGAGCAGTTCTTC. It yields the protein CASSWGLNSEQFF.

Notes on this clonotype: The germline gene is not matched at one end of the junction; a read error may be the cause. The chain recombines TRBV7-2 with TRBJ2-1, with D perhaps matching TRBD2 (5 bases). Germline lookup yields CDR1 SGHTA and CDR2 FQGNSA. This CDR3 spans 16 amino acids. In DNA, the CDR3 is TGTGCCAGCAGCTTAGTGAGTAGCGAAAGCTACAATGAGCGGTTCTTC. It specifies CASSLVSSESYNERFF. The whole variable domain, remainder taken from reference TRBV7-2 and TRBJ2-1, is GAGVSQSPSNKVTEKGKDVELRCDPISGHTALYWYRQSLGQGLEFLIYFQGNSAPDKSGLPSDRFSAERTGGSVSTLTIQRTQQEDSAVYLCASSLVSSESYNERFFGPGTRLTVL.

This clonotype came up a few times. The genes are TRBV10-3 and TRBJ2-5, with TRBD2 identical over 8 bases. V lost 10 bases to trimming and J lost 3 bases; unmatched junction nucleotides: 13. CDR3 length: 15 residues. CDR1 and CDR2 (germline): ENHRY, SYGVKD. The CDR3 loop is CATTRVAGLEETQYF. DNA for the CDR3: TGTGCCACCACCCGAGTAGCGGGGTTGGAAGAGACCCAGTACTTC.

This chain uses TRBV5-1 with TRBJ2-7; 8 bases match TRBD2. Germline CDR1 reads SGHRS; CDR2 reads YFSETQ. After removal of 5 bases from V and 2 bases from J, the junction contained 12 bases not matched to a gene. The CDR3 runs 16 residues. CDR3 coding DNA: TGCGCCAGCAGGAGCCCTGTAGGCGGGGGGACCTACGAGCAGTACTTC. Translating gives CASRSPVGGGTYEQYF. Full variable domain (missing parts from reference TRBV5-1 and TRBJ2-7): KAGVTQTPRYLIKTRGQQVTLSCSPISGHRSVSWYQQTPGQGLQFLFEYFSETQRNKGNFPGRFSGRQFSNSRSEMNVSTLELGDSALYLCASRSPVGGGTYEQYFGPGTRLTVT.

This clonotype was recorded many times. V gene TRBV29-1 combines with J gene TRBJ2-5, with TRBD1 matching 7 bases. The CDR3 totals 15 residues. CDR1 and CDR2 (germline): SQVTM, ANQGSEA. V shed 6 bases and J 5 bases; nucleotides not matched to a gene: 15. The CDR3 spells CSVYRQDRAYETQYF. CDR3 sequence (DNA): TGCAGCGTCTACCGGCAAGACAGGGCCTACGAGACCCAGTACTTC.

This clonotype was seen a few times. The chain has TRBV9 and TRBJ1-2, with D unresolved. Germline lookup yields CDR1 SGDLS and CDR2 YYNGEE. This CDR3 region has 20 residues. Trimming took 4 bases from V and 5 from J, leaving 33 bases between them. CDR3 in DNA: TGTGCCAGCAGCCCCGCGATTAAGCTTGCGACTATCGCTAAACTATATGGCTACACCTTC. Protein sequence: CASSPAIKLATIAKLYGYTF.

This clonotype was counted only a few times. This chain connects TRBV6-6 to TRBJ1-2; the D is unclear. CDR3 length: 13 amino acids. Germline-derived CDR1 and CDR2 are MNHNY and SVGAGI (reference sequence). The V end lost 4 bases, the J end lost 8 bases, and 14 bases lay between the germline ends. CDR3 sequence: CASSSTPKYGYTF. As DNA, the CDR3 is TGTGCCAGCAGTTCCACCCCGAAGTACGGCTACACCTTC.